These 2 T cell receptor beta chains share one sample of origin, sequenced in a study of cytomegalovirus exposure and HLA in healthy donors. PCR primers comprised 60 Vbeta and 13 Jbeta primers. TCRdb's table, derived via immunoSEQ multiplex PCR, lists solely in-frame clones and lacks some. Among about 150,000 clones, around 80% were seen once, and the ten largest hold about 1.4%. Specimen: PBMCs. These receptors were taken from a woman aged 25 to 45 in good health and CMV-seropositive.

The gene calls are TRBV4-2 and TRBJ1-2; D remains unclear. V was shortened by 3 bases and J by 2 bases, with 16 bases between the two germline ends. The CDR3 sequence is 16 residues long. Germline lookup yields CDR1 LGHNA and CDR2 YNFKEQ. CDR3 region: CASSHTGSLGNYGYTF. For the CDR3, the DNA is TGTGCCAGCAGCCACACCGGGTCCCTAGGCAACTATGGCTACACCTTC.

The genes are TRBV4-2 and TRBJ2-5, with unresolved D. V gave up 5 bases and J gave up 2 bases, with 6 bases separating them. Germline V CDR1 and CDR2: LGHNA, YNFKEQ. The CDR3 has 12 residues. DNA of the CDR3: TGTGCCAGCAGCTTCAGACAAGAGACCCAGTACTTC. Translating gives CASSFRQETQYF.